The 24 T cell receptor beta chains in this list originate from one sample, sequenced in a study of long-term antiretroviral therapy in people with HIV. The assay used was immunoSEQ (version v3.0), run at survey level. Measured with immunoSEQ multiplex PCR; TCRdb has only the in-frame clones, and not every one. The sample records 30,000 or so clones, roughly 74% being singletons. Sequencing used unsorted PBMCs, obtained 3 years after starting antiretroviral therapy. These receptors were collected from a man aged 50 to 60 with HIV.

The chain carries TRBV5-1 and TRBJ2-7, with 9 bases that match TRBD2. This CDR3 region has 14 residues. Germline V gene data show CDR1 as SGHRS and CDR2 as YFSETQ. With 2 bases clipped from V and 4 bases from J, the junction kept 4 bases outside the gene matches. The CDR3 coding sequence is TGCGCCAGCAGCTTTCTAGCGGGGAGTTACGAGCAGTACTTC. It translates to CASSFLAGSYEQYF.

A few counts support this clone. The chain carries TRBV7-9 and TRBJ2-6; 7 bases map to TRBD1. Germline CDR1 and CDR2: SEHNR and FQNEAQ (reference sequence). V lost 5 bases to trimming and J lost 9 bases; unmatched junction nucleotides: 10. The CDR3 is made up of 15 amino acids. The CDR3 bases are TGTGCCAGCAGCCCAGGGGGTCGCTTAGTCAACGTCCTGACTTTC. As protein: CASSPGGRLVNVLTF.

The chain is built from TRBV27 and TRBJ1-4; D uncertain. Germline CDR1 and CDR2: MNHEY and SMNVEV (reference sequence). CDR3 length equals 14 residues. Trimming cost V 11 bases and J 3 bases, with 16 bases left between them. DNA of the CDR3: TGTGCCTCCTCCGGGAGGACCGCTAATGAAAAACTGTTTTTT. Translated, it gives CASSGRTANEKLFF.

V gene TRBV7-9 combines with J gene TRBJ1-2; D is uncertain. Trimming stripped 0 bases from V and 4 bases from J, with 9 bases between. Germline V gene sequence: CDR1 SEHNR, CDR2 FQNEAQ (reference sequence). The CDR3 is 14 amino acids. The CDR3 coding sequence is TGTGCCAGCAGCTTAGCGATCCAGAGCTATGGCTACACCTTC. It translates to CASSLAIQSYGYTF. Full variable domain (rest looked up from reference TRBV7-9 and TRBJ1-2): DTGVSQNPRHKITKRGQNVTFRCDPISEHNRLYWYRQTLGQGPEFLTYFQNEAQLEKSRLLSDRFSAERPKGSFSTLEIQRTEQGDSAMYLCASSLAIQSYGYTFGSGTRLTVV.

The CDR3 DNA reads as TGTGCCAGCAGCTTAGAGTCAGGGGAACTCTATGGCTACACCTTC. This encodes CASSLESGELYGYTF. V and J are TRBV7-9 and TRBJ1-2; weak D call: TRBD1 (6 bases). CDR1 and CDR2 (germline): SEHNR, FQNEAQ (reference sequence). The CDR3 is made up of 15 amino acids. Trimming stripped 1 base from V and 4 bases from J, with 13 bases between.

The gene calls are TRBV9 and TRBJ2-7; either TRBD1 or TRBD2 may supply D (5 bases each). CDR1 and CDR2 from the germline V gene are SGDLS and YYNGEE. The CDR3 extends over 15 amino acids. Trimming removed 4 bases at V and 3 bases at J, with 17 bases between. The CDR3 spells CASSPGGQGGYEQYF. In DNA form, the CDR3 reads TGTGCCAGCAGCCCAGGAGGACAAGGCGGCTACGAGCAGTACTTC.

This clone was detected only a few times. V and J are TRBV28 and TRBJ1-5; D is undetermined. Germline V gives CDR1 MDHEN, CDR2 SYDVKM. Trimming took 5 bases from V and 4 from J, leaving 12 bases between them. CDR3 length: 14 residues. The CDR3 region is CASSAPGGNQPQHF. CDR3 DNA: TGTGCCAGCAGTGCCCCGGGAGGGAATCAGCCCCAGCATTTT.

V and J are TRBV7-2 and TRBJ2-4; tentatively, D is TRBD1 or TRBD2 (7 bases each). This CDR3 is 14 amino acids long. The germline V gene encodes CDR1 SGHTA and CDR2 FQGNSA. V was trimmed by 5 bases and J by 8 bases, leaving 16 bases between them. The CDR3 bases are TGTGCCAGCAGCCCCAGGGGGGGTTGGGACATTCAGTACTTC. Translation: CASSPRGGWDIQYF.

V and J are TRBV11-2 and TRBJ1-2; 7 nucleotides match TRBD1. V shed 5 bases, J shed 4 bases, and the junction held 10 bases outside the gene matches. The germline V gene encodes CDR1 SGHAT and CDR2 FQNNGV. The CDR3 consists of 15 residues. This chain's CDR3 is CASSPQTGPLYGYTF. CDR3 sequence (DNA): TGTGCCAGCAGCCCACAGACAGGGCCTCTCTATGGCTACACCTTC.

This chain links TRBV5-4 with TRBJ2-1; 8 nucleotides align to TRBD2. The V gene's germline CDR1 is SGHNT and CDR2 YYREEE (reference sequence). This CDR3 is 16 amino acids long. The junction had 10 bases not matched to a gene; V was cut back by 1 base and J by 7 bases. The CDR3 DNA is TGTGCCAGCAGCTTGAAGCGGGAGAGGAAGGGGAATGAGCAGTTCTTC. Translation: CASSLKRERKGNEQFF.

The V call is TRBV19, the J call TRBJ1-4; 7 nucleotides line up with TRBD1. V lost 6 bases and J lost 8; bases outside the gene matches: 12. The length of the CDR3 is 15 residues. Looked up from germline, CDR1 is LNHDA and CDR2 is SQIVND (reference sequence). The DNA for the CDR3 is TGTGCCAGTAGGACCGGGACAGTCTTCGAAGAAAAACTGTTTTTT. Residues: CASRTGTVFEEKLFF. Drawing the rest from reference TRBV19 and TRBJ1-4, the complete variable domain is DGGITQSPKYLFRKEGQNVTLSCEQNLNHDAMYWYRQDPGQGLRLIYYSQIVNDFQKGDIAEGYSVSREKKESFPLTVTSAQKNPTAFYLCASRTGTVFEEKLFFGSGTQLSVL.

The chain combines TRBV4-1 with TRBJ2-1; TRBD2 might be the D (5 bases). The V and J ends lost 0 bases and 4 bases respectively, with 10 bases between them. The CDR3 totals 15 residues. CDR1 is MGHRA and CDR2 is YSYEKL in the germline V gene. The chain's CDR3 is CASSQETTGYNEQFF. CDR3 sequence (DNA): TGCGCCAGCAGCCAAGAAACGACGGGATACAATGAGCAGTTCTTC.

The J gene is TRBJ2-7, the V gene TRBV5-4, with D perhaps TRBD1 (5 bases). This CDR3 is built from 12 residues. V was trimmed by 1 base and J by 7 bases, leaving 9 bases between them. From germline, CDR1 is SGHNT and CDR2 YYREEE (reference sequence). CDR3 sequence: CASSLLHREQYF. The CDR3 nucleotides read TGTGCCAGCAGCTTGCTCCACAGGGAGCAGTACTTC.

The chain carries TRBV11-1 and TRBJ2-2, with D perhaps TRBD1 (5 bases). The CDR3 totals 15 residues. The V end was cut by 3 bases, the J end by 7 bases, with 15 bases between. The germline gives CDR1 SGHAT, CDR2 FQDESV (reference sequence). The CDR3 spells CASSFPGYKGGELFF. The CDR3 bases are TGTGCCAGCAGCTTCCCAGGGTACAAAGGCGGGGAGCTGTTTTTT.

V and J are TRBV5-4 and TRBJ2-7; TRBD1 agrees at 8 bases. Germline V gene sequence: CDR1 SGHNT, CDR2 YYREEE (reference sequence). This CDR3 has 14 residues. V trimming: 5 bases; J trimming: 5 bases; junction bases outside the gene matches: 9. The chain's CDR3 is CASRPDRGSDEQYF. CDR3 coding DNA: TGTGCCAGCAGACCAGACAGGGGAAGTGACGAGCAGTACTTC.

This chain links TRBV4-1 with TRBJ2-3; the D gene is possibly TRBD2 (6 bases). The germline V gene has CDR1 MGHRA and CDR2 YSYEKL. The CDR3 sequence is 17 residues long. V shed 3 bases and J shed 3 bases, with 19 bases lying between them. CDR3 nucleotides: TGCGCCAGCAGCCATCGACGGGGGTACCAAACGACAGATACGCAGTATTTT. It encodes CASSHRRGYQTTDTQYF.

CDR3 protein: CASSLTGAYEQYF. CDR3 nucleotide sequence: TGTGCCAGCAGTTTGACGGGAGCCTACGAGCAGTACTTC. The chain joins TRBV27 to TRBJ2-7; D perhaps matches TRBD2 (6 bases). The V gene's germline CDR1 is MNHEY and CDR2 SMNVEV (reference sequence). The CDR3 totals 13 residues. Trimming removed 3 bases at V and 2 bases at J, with 8 bases between.

The V and J genes are TRBV9 and TRBJ1-4, with TRBD1 matching over 8 bases. The CDR3 has 14 amino acids. J was trimmed by 3 bases and V by 4 bases; bases with no gene match: 2. Germline-derived CDR1 and CDR2 are SGDLS and YYNGEE. The CDR3 protein is CASSRTGPNEKLFF. Here the CDR3 DNA reads TGTGCCAGCAGCAGGACAGGGCCTAATGAAAAACTGTTTTTT.

The rearrangement links TRBV27 to TRBJ2-3; D not resolved. CDR1 MNHEY and CDR2 SMNVEV come from the germline V gene (reference sequence). With 4 bases removed from V and 0 bases from J, the gap between germline ends came to 11 bases. The CDR3 is 15 residues long. The CDR3 protein is CASSSLFASTDTQYF. CDR3 nucleotides: TGTGCCAGCAGTTCCCTCTTCGCTAGCACAGATACGCAGTATTTT.

The CDR3 DNA reads TGTGCCTGGAGAACATCAGGTGAAGGCAATCAGCCCCAGCATTTT. Encoded protein: CAWRTSGEGNQPQHF. The chain is built from TRBV30 and TRBJ1-5; no definite D call. CDR1 is GTSNPN, CDR2 SVGIG, per germline (reference sequence). The V end lost 3 bases, the J end lost 2 bases, and 14 bases lay between the germline ends. CDR3 length equals 15 residues.

V is TRBV6-5 and J is TRBJ1-4, with D uncertain. CDR3 size: 16 residues. Germline loops: CDR1 MNHEY, CDR2 SVGAGI. V was shortened by 0 bases and J by 3 bases, with 11 bases between the two germline ends. DNA of the CDR3: TGTGCCAGCAGTTACTCGATCTGGGTATCTAATGAAAAACTGTTTTTT. Residues: CASSYSIWVSNEKLFF.

This chain connects TRBV10-1 to TRBJ1-2; D uncertain. Trimming stripped 3 bases from V and 4 bases from J, with 3 bases between. Germline V gives CDR1 WNHNN, CDR2 SYGVQD (reference sequence). The CDR3 is made up of 11 amino acids. CDR3 region: CASSDGYGYTF. The CDR3 DNA is TGCGCCAGCAGTGATGGCTATGGCTACACCTTC.

The chain couples TRBV28 to TRBJ2-1, with 7 bases lining up with TRBD2. The germline gives CDR1 MDHEN, CDR2 SYDVKM. The CDR3 is 16 residues long. The ends lost 8 bases at V and 8 bases at J; junction bases unmatched: 18. The CDR3 coding sequence is TGTGCCAGCTCCTCCGGGAGGAGGGGACGAATCCATGAGCAGTTCTTC. It specifies CASSSGRRGRIHEQFF.

The CDR3 bases are TGTGCCAGCAGCTTAGGTATCACCGGGACCCAGTACTTC. It is translated as CASSLGITGTQYF. The chain recombines TRBV11-3 with TRBJ2-5; D is uncertain. V was clipped by 1 base and J by 7 bases, with 10 bases between them. CDR1 and CDR2 from the germline V gene are SGHNT and YENEEA. The CDR3 is 13 residues long.